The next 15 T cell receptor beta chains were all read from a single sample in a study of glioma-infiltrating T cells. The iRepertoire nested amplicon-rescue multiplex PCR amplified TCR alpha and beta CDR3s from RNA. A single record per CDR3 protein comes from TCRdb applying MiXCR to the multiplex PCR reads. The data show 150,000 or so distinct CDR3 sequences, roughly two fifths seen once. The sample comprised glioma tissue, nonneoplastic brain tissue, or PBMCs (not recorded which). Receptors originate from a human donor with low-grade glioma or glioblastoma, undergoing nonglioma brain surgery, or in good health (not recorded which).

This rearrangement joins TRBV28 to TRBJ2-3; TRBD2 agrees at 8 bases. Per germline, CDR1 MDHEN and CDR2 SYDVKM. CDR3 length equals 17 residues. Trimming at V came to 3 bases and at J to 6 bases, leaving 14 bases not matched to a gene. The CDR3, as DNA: TGTGCCAGCAGTTTCGCGTCCGGGACTAGAATCACGGATACGCAGTATTTT. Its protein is CASSFASGTRITDTQYF.

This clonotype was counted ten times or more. DNA for the CDR3: TGTGCCAGCAGTTACACCGGGTTCTCCTACGAGCAGTACTTC. Protein product: CASSYTGFSYEQYF. The rearrangement uses TRBV6-2 or TRBV6-3 and TRBJ2-7; unclear D gene. Trimming took off 2 bases at V and 0 bases at J, with 8 bases between the two ends. This CDR3 spans 14 amino acids. CDR1 and CDR2 (germline): MNHEY, SVGEGT.

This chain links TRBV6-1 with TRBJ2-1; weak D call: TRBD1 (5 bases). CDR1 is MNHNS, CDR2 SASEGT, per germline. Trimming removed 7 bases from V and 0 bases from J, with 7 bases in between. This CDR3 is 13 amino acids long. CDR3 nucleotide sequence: TGTGCCAGCACAGGGCCCTCCTACAATGAGCAGTTCTTC. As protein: CASTGPSYNEQFF.

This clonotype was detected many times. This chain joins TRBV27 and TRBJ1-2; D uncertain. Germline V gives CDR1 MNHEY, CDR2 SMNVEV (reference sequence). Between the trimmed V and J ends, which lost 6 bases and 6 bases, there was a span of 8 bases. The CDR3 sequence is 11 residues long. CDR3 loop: CASSGKNGYTF. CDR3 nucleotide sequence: TGTGCCAGCAGCGGAAAGAATGGCTACACCTTC.

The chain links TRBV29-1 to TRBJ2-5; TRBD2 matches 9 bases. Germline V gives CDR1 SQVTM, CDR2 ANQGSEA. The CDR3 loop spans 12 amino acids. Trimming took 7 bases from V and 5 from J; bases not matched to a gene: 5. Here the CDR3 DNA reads TGCAGCGCCGAAAGCGGGGGGGAGACCCAGTACTTC. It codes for CSAESGGETQYF.

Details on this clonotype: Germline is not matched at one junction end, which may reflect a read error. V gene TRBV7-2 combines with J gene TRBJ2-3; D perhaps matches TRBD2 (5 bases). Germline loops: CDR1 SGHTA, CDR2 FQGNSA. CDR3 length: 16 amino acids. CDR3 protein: CARSLSSAASTDTQYF. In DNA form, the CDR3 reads TGTGCCCGCAGCTTATCCTCAGCGGCTAGCACAGATACGCAGTATTTT.

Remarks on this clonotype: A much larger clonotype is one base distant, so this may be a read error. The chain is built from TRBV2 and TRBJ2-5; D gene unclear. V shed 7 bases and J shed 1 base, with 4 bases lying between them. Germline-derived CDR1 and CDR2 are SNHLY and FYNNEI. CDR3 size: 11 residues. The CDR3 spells CASNFQETQYF. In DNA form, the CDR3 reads TGTGCCAGCAACTTCCAAGAGACCCAGTACTTC.

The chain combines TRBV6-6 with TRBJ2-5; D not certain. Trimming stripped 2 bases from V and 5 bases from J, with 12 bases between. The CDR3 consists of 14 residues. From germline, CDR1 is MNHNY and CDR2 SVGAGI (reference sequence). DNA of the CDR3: TGTGCCAGCAGTTACGGCGCATCTCCGGAGACCCAGTACTTC. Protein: CASSYGASPETQYF.

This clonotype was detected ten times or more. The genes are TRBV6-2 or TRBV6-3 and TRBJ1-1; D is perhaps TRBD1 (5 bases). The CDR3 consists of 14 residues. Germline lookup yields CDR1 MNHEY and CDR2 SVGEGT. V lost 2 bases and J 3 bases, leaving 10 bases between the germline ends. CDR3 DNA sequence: TGTGCCAGCAGTTACCAAGGGGCTGACACTGAAGCTTTCTTT. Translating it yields CASSYQGADTEAFF.

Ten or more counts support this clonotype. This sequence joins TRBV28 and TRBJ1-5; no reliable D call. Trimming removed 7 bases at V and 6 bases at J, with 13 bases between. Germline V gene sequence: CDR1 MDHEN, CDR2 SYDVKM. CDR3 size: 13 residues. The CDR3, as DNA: TGTGCCAGCACCTCTCGGTACGGTCAGCCCCAGCATTTT. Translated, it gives CASTSRYGQPQHF. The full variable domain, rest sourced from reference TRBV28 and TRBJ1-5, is DVKVTQSSRYLVKRTGEKVFLECVQDMDHENMFWYRQDPGLGLRLIYFSYDVKMKEKGDIPEGYSVSREKKERFSLILESASTNQTSMYLCASTSRYGQPQHFGDGTRLSIL.

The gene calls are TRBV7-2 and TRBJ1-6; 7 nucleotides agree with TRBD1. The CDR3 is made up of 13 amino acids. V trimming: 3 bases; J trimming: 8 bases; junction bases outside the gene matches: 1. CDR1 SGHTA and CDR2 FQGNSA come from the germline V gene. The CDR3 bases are TGTGCCAGCAGCTTCGGGACAGATTCACCCCTCCACTTT. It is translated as CASSFGTDSPLHF.

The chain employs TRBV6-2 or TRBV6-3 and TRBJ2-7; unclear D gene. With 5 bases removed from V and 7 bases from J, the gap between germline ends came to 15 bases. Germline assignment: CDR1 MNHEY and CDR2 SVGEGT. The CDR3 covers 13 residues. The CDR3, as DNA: TGTGCCAGCAGTCAGCTAGGTAATGATGAGCAGTACTTC. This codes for CASSQLGNDEQYF.

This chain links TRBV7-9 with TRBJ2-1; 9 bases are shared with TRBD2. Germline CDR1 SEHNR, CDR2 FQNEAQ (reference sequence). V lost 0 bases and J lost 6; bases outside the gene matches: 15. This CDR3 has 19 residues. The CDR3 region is CASSLAAGGLLAKSNEQFF. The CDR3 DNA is TGTGCCAGCAGCTTAGCAGCGGGGGGACTCTTGGCCAAGTCCAATGAGCAGTTCTTC.

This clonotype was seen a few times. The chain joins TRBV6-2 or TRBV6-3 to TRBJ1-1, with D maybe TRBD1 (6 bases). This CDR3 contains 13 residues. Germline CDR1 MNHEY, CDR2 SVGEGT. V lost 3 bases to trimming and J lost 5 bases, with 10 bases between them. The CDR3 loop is CASSYQGQTEAFF. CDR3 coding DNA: TGTGCCAGCAGTTATCAGGGGCAGACTGAAGCTTTCTTT.

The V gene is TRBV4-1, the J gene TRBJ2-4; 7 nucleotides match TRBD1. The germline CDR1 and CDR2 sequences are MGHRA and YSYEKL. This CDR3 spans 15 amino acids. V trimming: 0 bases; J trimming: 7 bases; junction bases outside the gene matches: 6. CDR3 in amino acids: CASSQDNRGNNIQYF. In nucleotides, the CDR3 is TGCGCCAGCAGCCAAGACAACAGGGGTAATAACATTCAGTACTTC.